The 28 T cell receptor beta chains below were found in one sample sequenced in a study of blood T cell repertoires in COVID-19. TCRdb keeps only in-frame clones here, not all; method: immunoSEQ multiplex PCR. The table records about 160,000 clones, 79% of them present only once. The sample taken for sequencing was peripheral blood. These receptors were obtained from a woman aged 60-75 years with COVID-19, enrolled during active disease.

The V gene is TRBV5-1, the J gene TRBJ1-2; 7 bases are shared with TRBD1. In germline, CDR1 is SGHRS, CDR2 YFSETQ. This CDR3 contains 12 residues. The V and J ends lost 4 bases and 8 bases, in that order; junction bases with no gene match: 5. In nucleotides, the CDR3 is TGCGCCAGCAGCACCCAGACAGGGGGCTACACCTTC. As protein: CASSTQTGGYTF.

The chain recombines TRBV6-6 with TRBJ2-6; a weak D match, TRBD1 (6 bases). In germline, CDR1 is MNHNY, CDR2 SVGAGI (reference sequence). The CDR3 has 17 residues. The V end was cut by 5 bases, the J end by 0 bases, with 14 bases between. CDR3 coding DNA: TGTGCCAGCAGTCACACGGGACATGGCTCTGGGGCCAACGTCCTGACTTTC. Translating it yields CASSHTGHGSGANVLTF.

The rearrangement joins TRBV7-9 to TRBJ2-7; tentatively, D is TRBD2 (5 bases). This CDR3 has 12 residues. Germline lookup yields CDR1 SEHNR and CDR2 FQNEAQ (reference sequence). The V end was cut by 9 bases, the J end by 7 bases, with 16 bases between. The CDR3 here is CASTGSAREQYF. In DNA form, the CDR3 reads TGTGCCAGTACTGGTAGCGCTAGGGAGCAGTACTTC. Variable domain in full (rest from reference TRBV7-9 and TRBJ2-7): DTGVSQNPRHKITKRGQNVTFRCDPISEHNRLYWYRQTLGQGPEFLTYFQNEAQLEKSRLLSDRFSAERPKGSFSTLEIQRTEQGDSAMYLCASTGSAREQYFGPGTRLTVT.

The chain is built from TRBV19 and TRBJ2-7; D unresolved. This CDR3 is 12 amino acids long. Trimming shortened V by 2 bases and J by 3 bases, and 5 bases separated the two germline ends. The germline CDR1 and CDR2 sequences are LNHDA and SQIVND (reference sequence). Here the CDR3 reads CASSIHIYEQYF. CDR3 nucleotide sequence: TGTGCCAGTAGTATACACATCTACGAGCAGTACTTC.

With respect to this clone: At the DNA level, this CDR3 is encoded by other sequences in the same sample as well. The rearrangement joins TRBV7-9 to TRBJ2-2; maybe TRBD2 (5 bases). V gave up 1 base and J gave up 8 bases, with 8 bases separating them. Germline CDR1 reads SEHNR; CDR2 reads FQNEAQ (reference sequence). CDR3 length equals 13 residues. CDR3 in DNA: TGTGCCAGCAGCTTAGACCGGACTGGGGAGCTGTTTTTT. Translating gives CASSLDRTGELFF.

This clone was counted between two and nine times. The chain uses TRBV3-1 (or the pseudogene TRBV3-2) and TRBJ2-3; TRBD1 agrees at 9 bases. V dropped 1 base and J dropped 0; count of bases not matched to a gene: 5. This CDR3 spans 17 amino acids. Germline V gene data show CDR1 as LGHDT and CDR2 as YNNKEL (reference sequence). The CDR3 sequence: CASSQGTGEISTDTQYF. CDR3 DNA: TGTGCCAGCAGCCAAGGGACAGGGGAGATTAGCACAGATACGCAGTATTTT.

The chain links TRBV2 to TRBJ2-2; D gene ambiguous. Germline V gene lookup returns CDR1 SNHLY and CDR2 FYNNEI. The CDR3 loop spans 15 amino acids. The V end was cut by 2 bases, the J end by 0 bases, with 7 bases between. The CDR3 sequence: CASSERSTNTGELFF. The CDR3 DNA reads TGTGCCAGCAGTGAACGGAGTACGAACACCGGGGAGCTGTTTTTT. The full variable domain, in which reference TRBV2 and TRBJ2-2 provide the parts outside the CDR3, is EPEVTQTPSHQVTQMGQEVILRCVPISNHLYFYWYRQILGQKVEFLVSFYNNEISEKSEIFDDQFSVERPDGSNFTLKIRSTKLEDSAMYFCASSERSTNTGELFFGEGSRLTVL.

V and J are TRBV28 and TRBJ2-3, with 7 bases matching TRBD2. This CDR3 is 17 amino acids long. V lost 3 bases and J lost 0; bases outside the gene matches: 9. The germline V gene encodes CDR1 MDHEN and CDR2 SYDVKM. CDR3 bases: TGTGCCAGCAGTTTTGGGGAAGCGGGACCTAGCACAGATACGCAGTATTTT. Translation: CASSFGEAGPSTDTQYF.

This clone has only one observation. This chain joins TRBV10-3 and TRBJ1-2; TRBD1 aligns across 10 bases. V shed 10 bases, J shed 3 bases, and the junction held 11 bases outside the gene matches. The CDR3 is made up of 15 amino acids. Germline lookup yields CDR1 ENHRY and CDR2 SYGVKD. The CDR3: CASGGVDRGHYGYTF. CDR3 DNA sequence: TGTGCCAGCGGAGGGGTCGACAGGGGGCACTATGGCTACACCTTC.

The rearrangement uses TRBV5-1 and TRBJ1-3, with no clear D. The CDR3 is made up of 16 amino acids. Germline-derived CDR1 and CDR2 are SGHRS and YFSETQ. V lost 1 base and J 0 bases, leaving 11 bases between the germline ends. Here the CDR3 DNA reads TGCGCCAGCAGCTTGTTAGGCGGGAACTCTGGAAACACCATATATTTT. Its protein product is CASSLLGGNSGNTIYF.

V is TRBV5-5 and J is TRBJ1-2; D is uncertain. Trimming took 0 bases from V and 4 from J, leaving 13 bases between them. Germline V gene data show CDR1 as SGHKS and CDR2 as YYEKEE (reference sequence). CDR3 length: 15 residues. This CDR3 is CASSLERVTFYGYTF. The CDR3 DNA follows: TGTGCCAGCAGCTTGGAGAGGGTCACGTTCTATGGCTACACCTTC.

V and J are TRBV5-6 and TRBJ2-3; 8 bases align to TRBD1. Unmatched junction bases numbered 4, after V lost 3 bases and J lost 4 bases. In germline, CDR1 is SGHDT, CDR2 YYEEEE. This CDR3 region has 14 residues. CDR3: CASSWGQVADTQYF. For the CDR3, the DNA is TGTGCCAGCAGCTGGGGACAGGTGGCAGATACGCAGTATTTT.

The chain links TRBV13 to TRBJ2-3; D ambiguous. This CDR3 region has 13 residues. Germline V gene sequence: CDR1 PRHDT, CDR2 FYEKMQ (reference sequence). With 6 bases removed from V and 3 bases from J, the gap between germline ends came to 10 bases. In nucleotides, the CDR3 is TGTGCCAGCAGGGCCCTCAATACAGATACGCAGTATTTT. Protein: CASRALNTDTQYF. The full variable domain, rest sourced from reference TRBV13 and TRBJ2-3, is AAGVIQSPRHLIKEKRETATLKCYPIPRHDTVYWYQQGPGQDPQFLISFYEKMQSDKGSIPDRFSAQQFSDYHSELNMSSLELGDSALYFCASRALNTDTQYFGPGTRLTVL.

J is TRBJ2-1 and V is TRBV18, with TRBD2 matching over 10 bases. This CDR3 is 17 amino acids long. Germline assignment: CDR1 KGHSH and CDR2 LQKENI. Trimming removed 3 bases from V and 4 bases from J; junction bases left unmatched: 9. CDR3 in amino acids: CASSPSPTSGLYNEQFF. The CDR3 nucleotides read TGTGCCAGCTCACCTAGCCCGACTAGCGGGCTATACAATGAGCAGTTCTTC. The full variable domain, rest sourced from reference TRBV18 and TRBJ2-1, is NAGVMQNPRHLVRRRGQEARLRCSPMKGHSHVYWYRQLPEEGLKFMVYLQKENIIDESGMPKERFSAEFPKEGPSILRIQQVVRGDSAAYFCASSPSPTSGLYNEQFFGPGTRLTVL.

This chain joins TRBV5-4 and TRBJ2-7, with 8 positions matching TRBD2. Germline V gene data show CDR1 as SGHNT and CDR2 as YYREEE (reference sequence). The CDR3 sequence is 14 residues long. Germline trimming cut 1 base from V and 6 bases from J; bases unmatched to any gene: 6. CDR3 amino acids: CASSLKREPPEQYF. CDR3 sequence (DNA): TGTGCCAGCAGCTTGAAGCGGGAGCCTCCCGAGCAGTACTTC. Variable domain in full (rest from reference TRBV5-4 and TRBJ2-7): ETGVTQSPTHLIKTRGQQVTLRCSSQSGHNTVSWYQQALGQGPQFIFQYYREEENGRGNFPPRFSGLQFPNYSSELNVNALELDDSALYLCASSLKREPPEQYFGPGTRLTVT.

This clone was seen more than once but under ten times. At one end, the junction sequence differs from germline, possibly due to a read error. The chain carries TRBV14 and TRBJ2-7; TRBD1 might be the D (6 bases). The CDR3 loop spans 14 amino acids. Germline CDR1 reads SGHDN; CDR2 reads FVKESK. Here the CDR3 DNA reads TGTGCCAGCAGCCAAGTTGGACAGTTCACCACGACCCTCTTC. It translates to CASSQVGQFTTTLF. The full variable domain, with the rest looked up from reference TRBV14 and TRBJ2-7, is EAGVTQFPSHSVIEKGQTVTLRCDPISGHDNLYWYRRVMGKEIKFLLHFVKESKQDESGMPNNRFLAERTGGTYSTLKVQPAELEDSGVYFCASSQVGQFTTTLFGPGTRLTVT.

The chain uses TRBV7-9 and TRBJ2-2; 7 positions match TRBD1. In germline, CDR1 is SEHNR, CDR2 FQNEAQ (reference sequence). The CDR3 is 16 amino acids. The V and J ends lost 3 bases and 5 bases, in that order; junction bases with no gene match: 9. The CDR3 region has the DNA TGTGCCAGCAGCTTCCCGCGACAGGGAGAGACCGGGGAGCTGTTTTTT. Its protein product is CASSFPRQGETGELFF.

The V call is TRBV27, the J call TRBJ2-1; D is possibly TRBD1 (7 bases). The CDR3 totals 13 residues. The germline CDR1 and CDR2 sequences are MNHEY and SMNVEV (reference sequence). The germline V and J ends were trimmed by 10 bases and 8 bases, with 18 bases remaining between them. CDR3 amino acids: CATQQGGIDEQFF. CDR3 in DNA: TGTGCCACCCAGCAGGGGGGTATTGATGAGCAGTTCTTC.

The V and J genes are TRBV6-1 and TRBJ1-4; D ambiguous. Germline V gene lookup returns CDR1 MNHNS and CDR2 SASEGT. This CDR3 has 16 amino acids. Trimming cost V 0 bases and J 3 bases, with 11 bases left between them. The CDR3 DNA reads as TGTGCCAGCAGTGAAGCGACGGGGAGGGCTAATGAAAAACTGTTTTTT. This gives the protein CASSEATGRANEKLFF.

The chain employs TRBV18 and TRBJ2-1; a weak D match, TRBD1 (5 bases). Germline-derived CDR1 and CDR2 are KGHSH and LQKENI. V lost 3 bases and J 7 bases, leaving 7 bases between the germline ends. The CDR3 runs 12 residues. The CDR3 is CASSPQGNEQFF. The CDR3 nucleotides are TGTGCCAGCTCACCTCAGGGTAATGAGCAGTTCTTC.

The rearrangement joins TRBV19 to TRBJ2-2; D might be TRBD1 (8 bases). The CDR3 has 15 amino acids. Germline V gene sequence: CDR1 LNHDA, CDR2 SQIVND (reference sequence). V lost 6 bases and J 4 bases, leaving 15 bases between the germline ends. The CDR3 reads CASSQTGGGTGELFF. As DNA, the CDR3 is TGTGCCAGTAGCCAAACAGGGGGGGGCACCGGGGAGCTGTTTTTT.

V is TRBV7-2 and J is TRBJ2-5, with D maybe TRBD1 (6 bases). Trimming took off 1 base at V and 2 bases at J, with 8 bases between the two ends. CDR1 is SGHTA and CDR2 is FQGNSA in the germline V gene. CDR3 length equals 14 residues. The CDR3 reads CASSLVTGQETQYF. CDR3 nucleotide sequence: TGTGCCAGCAGCTTAGTAACAGGGCAAGAGACCCAGTACTTC. Full variable domain (missing parts from reference TRBV7-2 and TRBJ2-5): GAGVSQSPSNKVTEKGKDVELRCDPISGHTALYWYRQSLGQGLEFLIYFQGNSAPDKSGLPSDRFSAERTGGSVSTLTIQRTQQEDSAVYLCASSLVTGQETQYFGPGTRLLVL.

This clone was seen once. The chain carries TRBV6-1 and TRBJ1-4, with TRBD1 identical over 8 bases. The CDR3 sequence is 17 residues long. V shed 4 bases, J shed 5 bases, and the junction held 12 bases outside the gene matches. CDR1 and CDR2 from the germline V gene are MNHNS and SASEGT. The CDR3 here is CASSVWPGQALNEKLFF. CDR3 bases: TGTGCCAGCAGTGTATGGCCGGGACAGGCTTTGAATGAAAAACTGTTTTTT.

V is TRBV24-1 and J is TRBJ2-3; 8 nucleotides align to TRBD2. Germline V gives CDR1 KGHDR, CDR2 SFDVKD. Unmatched junction bases numbered 7, after V lost 2 bases and J lost 1 base. The CDR3 is 17 amino acids. The CDR3 DNA reads as TGTGCCACCAGTGATTATGCCGGGAGGGGCGGCACAGATACGCAGTATTTT. Protein product: CATSDYAGRGGTDTQYF.

The chain combines TRBV6-2 or TRBV6-3 with TRBJ2-3, with TRBD2 as a possible D gene (6 bases). Germline CDR1 and CDR2: MNHEY and SVGEGT. The CDR3 is 17 residues long. V was pared by 2 bases and J by 2 bases, with 17 bases between. CDR3 in DNA: TGTGCCAGCAGTTACCCTTCTCTAGCGTCTCCCACAGATACGCAGTATTTT. Encoded protein: CASSYPSLASPTDTQYF.

The rearrangement joins TRBV7-9 to TRBJ2-5; 7 nucleotides line up with TRBD1. CDR1 is SEHNR and CDR2 is FQNEAQ in the germline V gene (reference sequence). The trim removed 2 bases at V and 5 bases at J, leaving 14 bases unmatched. This CDR3 region has 17 residues. In DNA form, the CDR3 reads TGTGCCAGCAGCTTATCGGGGTCGGGACAGCTGGCGGAGACCCAGTACTTC. Translating it yields CASSLSGSGQLAETQYF. Full variable domain (outside the CDR3, taken from reference TRBV7-9 and TRBJ2-5): DTGVSQNPRHKITKRGQNVTFRCDPISEHNRLYWYRQTLGQGPEFLTYFQNEAQLEKSRLLSDRFSAERPKGSFSTLEIQRTEQGDSAMYLCASSLSGSGQLAETQYFGPGTRLLVL.

In this sample, this clone turned up a few times. J is TRBJ1-6 and V is TRBV6-6; tentatively, D is TRBD1 (5 bases). V was clipped by 2 bases and J by 7 bases, with 9 bases between them. Germline CDR1 is MNHNY and CDR2 is SVGAGI (reference sequence). This CDR3 contains 14 residues. The CDR3: CASSYRQGNSPLHF. The CDR3 nucleotides are TGTGCCAGCAGTTACCGGCAGGGAAATTCACCCCTCCACTTT.

This chain links TRBV30 with TRBJ1-1; D remains ambiguous. The CDR3 is 13 amino acids. Germline CDR1 reads GTSNPN; CDR2 reads SVGIG (reference sequence). V was clipped by 0 bases and J by 4 bases, with 9 bases between them. CDR3 bases: TGTGCCTGGAGTGTTAGCGGGCTCACTGAAGCTTTCTTT. This codes for CAWSVSGLTEAFF.